This T cell receptor beta chain was identified in a study of regulatory T cells in long-lasting Graves disease. Points from the study as a whole: Sharing of public clonotypes was greater in persistent patients (under 3,000) than in new patients (roughly 880). Accuracy may have been reduced by the small sample size.

Indicated time point: newly diagnosed GD, antithyroid drugs for less than 3 months. Generation of the TCR library employed RNA extracted from PBMCs. Combining iRepertoire HTBI primers with Arm-PCR of CDR3 regions, the authors built TCR beta libraries. TCRdb re-analysed the multiplex PCR reads in MiXCR, keeping a single row per CDR3 protein. This table has 550,000 to 650,000 distinct CDR3 sequences, roughly 16% appearing once. Germline CDR1 reads DFQATT; CDR2 reads SNEGSKA (reference sequence). V was pared by 0 bases and J by 10 bases, with 15 bases between. CDR3 length: 14 amino acids. This clonotype was observed at least ten times. Its antigen is not known. This same sample was also part of a study on T cells in Graves' hyperthyroidism and ophthalmopathy.

The V and J genes are TRBV20-1 and TRBJ1-4, with D maybe TRBD1 (5 bases). This TCR came from a man between 18 and 35 years old with Graves disease. The sample in question was peripheral blood mononuclear cells (PBMCs), obtained at new diagnosis, from a patient treated with antithyroid drugs. Written as DNA, the CDR3 is TGCAGTGCTAGAGAGGAGGACATCATCGGAAAACTGTTTTTT. This gives the protein CSAREEDIIGKLFF.